Following are 22 T cell receptor beta chains from one sample sequenced in a study of shared clonotypes between healthy human individuals. Sequenced by immunoSEQ multiplex PCR; TCRdb stores in-frame clones only, minus some. The table lists about 1 million clones, 65% to 75% of them singletons. The specimen was memory CD4+ T cells sorted from blood. The subset was: CD45RA-negative fraction. The receptor source for this set is a man between 18 and 35 years old in good health.

This chain links TRBV9 with TRBJ2-5, with D tentatively TRBD2 (6 bases). The germline V gene encodes CDR1 SGDLS and CDR2 YYNGEE. The ends were cut back, 0 bases at V and 1 base at J, with 22 bases in the middle. The CDR3 is 19 amino acids. CDR3 nucleotide sequence: TGTGCCAGCAGCGTAGCCGGGGTGTGGGCGGGAAAAACCCAAGAGACCCAGTACTTC. Its protein is CASSVAGVWAGKTQETQYF.

The rearrangement links TRBV5-6 to TRBJ2-3; 7 nucleotides match TRBD1. The germline V gene has CDR1 SGHDT and CDR2 YYEEEE. The ends lost 4 bases at V and 2 bases at J; junction bases unmatched: 7. The CDR3 has 15 residues. CDR3 coding DNA: TGTGCCAGCAGCCGCCCGGGACAGTTCACAGATACGCAGTATTTT. This translates into CASSRPGQFTDTQYF.

The chain combines TRBV7-2 with TRBJ2-1, with a weak D call TRBD2 (5 bases). Per germline, CDR1 SGHTA and CDR2 FQGNSA. Trimming took off 5 bases at V and 8 bases at J, with 13 bases between the two ends. This CDR3 is built from 13 residues. CDR3 bases: TGTGCCAGCAGCAACACTAGGTCCGATGAGCAGTTCTTC. Its translation is CASSNTRSDEQFF.

The table lists this clone with a count of one. The chain links TRBV6-5 to TRBJ2-7; no clear D gene. This CDR3 is built from 14 residues. The germline V and J ends were trimmed by 5 bases and 3 bases, with 14 bases remaining between them. CDR1 MNHEY and CDR2 SVGAGI come from the germline V gene. The CDR3 region is CASSTAPGIYEQYF. Written as DNA, the CDR3 is TGTGCCAGCAGTACGGCCCCTGGAATCTACGAGCAGTACTTC.

This chain links TRBV15 with TRBJ2-7, with 9 bases identical to TRBD1. The germline CDR1 and CDR2 sequences are LNHNV and YYDKDF (reference sequence). V lost 3 bases, J lost 5 bases, and 8 bases stayed unmatched. The CDR3 totals 15 residues. In DNA, the CDR3 is TGTGCCACCAGCAGGCTGGGGACAGGGATGGACGAGCAGTACTTC. It yields the protein CATSRLGTGMDEQYF.

The chain combines TRBV7-2 with TRBJ2-5, with D tentatively TRBD2 (6 bases). The germline V gene has CDR1 SGHTA and CDR2 FQGNSA. The CDR3 length is 14 residues. The V gene lost 5 bases and the J gene lost 2 bases, with 12 bases spanning the gap. CDR3 DNA: TGTGCCAGCAGCCAGGTTAGCGGACAAGAGACCCAGTACTTC. Its protein product is CASSQVSGQETQYF.

CDR3 nucleotide sequence: TGTGCCAGCAGCTGGGGACAGGGGAGCACAGATACGCAGTATTTT. Translation gives CASSWGQGSTDTQYF. The rearrangement links TRBV9 to TRBJ2-3; 10 bases fit TRBD1. J lost 0 bases, V lost 4 bases, and 2 bases had no gene match. The CDR3 is made up of 15 amino acids. CDR1 is SGDLS, CDR2 YYNGEE, per germline.

The chain links TRBV6-1 to TRBJ1-1; D unresolved. Germline V gene sequence: CDR1 MNHNS, CDR2 SASEGT. The CDR3 sequence is 14 residues long. V was cut by 1 base and J by 0 bases, with 6 bases left in between. The CDR3: CASSEGHLNTEAFF. The CDR3 DNA follows: TGTGCCAGCAGTGAAGGTCACTTGAACACTGAAGCTTTCTTT.

This clone was found once. This chain joins TRBV6-5 and TRBJ2-5; D unclear. The CDR3 runs 13 residues. Germline values: CDR1 MNHEY, CDR2 SVGAGI. Between the trimmed V and J ends, which lost 7 bases and 4 bases, there was a span of 13 bases. The CDR3 DNA reads TGTGCCAGCAAATTGGGAAATTCAGAGACCCAGTACTTC. Its translation: CASKLGNSETQYF.

The chain is built from TRBV4-1 and TRBJ1-5; a possible D gene is TRBD1 (6 bases). In germline, CDR1 is MGHRA, CDR2 YSYEKL. This CDR3 contains 18 residues. V was trimmed by 0 bases and J by 0 bases, leaving 15 bases between them. The CDR3 sequence: CASSQDSGGPYSNQPQHF. The CDR3 nucleotides are TGCGCCAGCAGCCAAGATAGCGGGGGCCCATATAGCAATCAGCCCCAGCATTTT.

The V and J genes are TRBV5-1 and TRBJ2-1; 14 bases map to TRBD2. CDR3 length: 15 amino acids. The germline V gene encodes CDR1 SGHRS and CDR2 YFSETQ. J gave up 5 bases and V 6 bases, and 4 bases lay outside the gene matches. This CDR3 is CASTWTSGRNNEQFF. CDR3 bases: TGCGCCAGCACCTGGACTAGCGGGAGGAACAATGAGCAGTTCTTC.

The chain carries TRBV6-6 and TRBJ2-7; D is possibly TRBD1 (6 bases). V gave up 6 bases and J gave up 4 bases, with 7 bases separating them. The CDR3 is 11 residues long. Germline-derived CDR1 and CDR2 are MNHNY and SVGAGI (reference sequence). The CDR3 region has the DNA TGTGCCAGCAGAACAGGGTACGAGCAGTACTTC. Translating gives CASRTGYEQYF.

The J gene is TRBJ1-5, the V gene TRBV5-5; TRBD1 matches at 7 bases. After removal of 2 bases from V and 3 bases from J, the junction contained 2 bases not matched to a gene. Germline CDR1 reads SGHKS; CDR2 reads YYEKEE (reference sequence). CDR3 length equals 14 residues. Here the CDR3 reads CASSFGTVNQPQHF. CDR3 sequence (DNA): TGTGCCAGCAGCTTCGGGACAGTCAATCAGCCCCAGCATTTT.

The chain links TRBV11-2 to TRBJ2-7; D gene unclear. The CDR3 runs to 15 residues. Trimming shortened V by 4 bases and J by 1 base, and 14 bases separated the two germline ends. CDR1 SGHAT and CDR2 FQNNGV come from the germline V gene. The CDR3 bases are TGTGCCAGCAGCTCCCAGTGGCGTGGATCCTACGAGCAGTACTTC. Translation: CASSSQWRGSYEQYF.

This clone was seen ten or more times. The rearrangement joins TRBV4-3 to TRBJ2-2; weak D call: TRBD2 (5 bases). The CDR3 is 15 residues long. Germline V gene data show CDR1 as LGHNA and CDR2 as YSLEER. The V and J ends lost 1 base and 3 bases respectively, with 9 bases between them. The CDR3 loop reads CASSQAASYTGELFF. For the CDR3, the DNA is TGCGCCAGCAGCCAAGCGGCTAGCTACACCGGGGAGCTGTTTTTT.

The chain couples TRBV10-3 to TRBJ2-7, with 8 bases that match TRBD1. Losses at the gene ends were 6 bases for V and 6 bases for J; bases not matched to a gene: 10. Germline V gene lookup returns CDR1 ENHRY and CDR2 SYGVKD. The CDR3 runs to 14 residues. This CDR3 is CAISFGQGGGEQYF. In DNA form, the CDR3 reads TGTGCCATCAGCTTTGGACAGGGTGGAGGCGAGCAGTACTTC.

This clone was observed a handful of times. The rearrangement uses TRBV5-4 and TRBJ2-5; D may be TRBD2 (5 bases). Trimming left V 3 bases short and J 0 bases short, with 12 bases between. The CDR3 sequence is 15 residues long. Germline lookup yields CDR1 SGHNT and CDR2 YYREEE (reference sequence). The CDR3 sequence: CASSSSFGNQETQYF. DNA of the CDR3: TGTGCCAGCAGCTCTAGCTTTGGGAACCAAGAGACCCAGTACTTC.

V is TRBV9 and J is TRBJ1-6; the D gene is possibly TRBD1 (5 bases). There are 15 residues in the CDR3. V was trimmed by 1 base and J by 4 bases, leaving 9 bases between them. Germline loops: CDR1 SGDLS, CDR2 YYNGEE. The CDR3 bases are TGTGCCAGCAGCGTAACCAGGGAGTATAATTCACCCCTCCACTTT. Translation: CASSVTREYNSPLHF.

The chain links TRBV6-1 to TRBJ1-6, with D perhaps matching TRBD1 (6 bases). Germline V CDR1 and CDR2: MNHNS, SASEGT. This CDR3 is 17 amino acids long. With 2 bases removed from V and 10 bases from J, the gap between germline ends came to 21 bases. The CDR3 protein is CASSELKQPVRGSPLHF. CDR3 in DNA: TGTGCCAGCAGTGAATTAAAACAGCCCGTGAGGGGGTCACCCCTCCACTTT.

The chain links TRBV6-6 to TRBJ1-5; D ambiguous. Per germline, CDR1 MNHNY and CDR2 SVGAGI (reference sequence). The CDR3 extends over 15 amino acids. Trimming pared 0 bases from V and 4 bases from J, leaving 10 bases between. The CDR3 coding sequence is TGTGCCAGCAGTTACTCGGTCCAGTGGAATCAGCCCCAGCATTTT. Encoded protein: CASSYSVQWNQPQHF.

At least ten counts were recorded for this clone. This sequence joins TRBV27 and TRBJ1-6; a weak D match, TRBD1 (5 bases). The CDR3 spans 13 residues. V was cut by 7 bases and J by 11 bases, with 15 bases left in between. Per germline, CDR1 MNHEY and CDR2 SMNVEV (reference sequence). The CDR3 sequence: CASKGPGQTPLHF. As DNA, the CDR3 is TGTGCCAGCAAGGGGCCAGGCCAGACACCCCTCCACTTT.

The V gene is TRBV10-3, the J gene TRBJ2-2; 7 bases match TRBD1. After removal of 6 bases from V and 4 bases from J, the junction contained 5 bases not matched to a gene. Germline values: CDR1 ENHRY, CDR2 SYGVKD. This CDR3 contains 14 residues. The CDR3 spells CAIRATGLTGELFF. CDR3 coding DNA: TGTGCCATCAGGGCGACAGGGCTCACCGGGGAGCTGTTTTTT.